This entry lists 8 T cell receptor beta chains sequenced from one sample in a study of blood T cells in healthy people across ages. Primers used in a second PCR of about 7 to 12 cycles were a sample-barcoded 5' primer and a J-beta primer mix. TCRdb passed the 5' RACE reads through MiXCR, listing each CDR3 protein once. Of around 1,000,000 distinct CDR3 sequences detected, less than 25% appear once; the ten largest clones hold around 0.75%. These records were also assigned to another study, of T cells of mothers and their children.

Sequencing was performed on blood. These receptors came from a girl aged 2 to 10 in good health.

This clonotype was counted only a few times. CDR3: CASSSGKRTGSYEQYF. The CDR3 bases are TGTGCCAGCAGCTCCGGGAAACGGACAGGATCCTACGAGCAGTACTTC. The rearrangement uses TRBV7-9 and TRBJ2-7, with TRBD1 identical over 7 bases. CDR1 is SEHNR and CDR2 is FQNEAQ in the germline V gene (reference sequence). J lost 1 base, V lost 4 bases, and 10 bases had no gene match. This CDR3 has 16 residues.

The V and J genes are TRBV6-5 and TRBJ1-2, with D unresolved. This CDR3 spans 15 amino acids. Per germline, CDR1 MNHEY and CDR2 SVGAGI. The V and J ends lost 4 bases and 2 bases respectively, with 14 bases between them. The CDR3 sequence is CASSSDRVANYGYTF. In DNA form, the CDR3 reads TGTGCCAGCAGTTCCGATCGGGTGGCGAACTATGGCTACACCTTC.

Points on this clonotype: Its ends do not fully match the called genes, so a read error is possible. The V gene is TRBV28, the J gene TRBJ2-5, with D maybe TRBD1 (5 bases). CDR3 size: 12 residues. CDR1 is MDHEN, CDR2 SYDVKM, per germline. The CDR3: CASSLSLPGLFF. DNA for the CDR3: TGTGCCAGCAGTTTATCTCTACCAGGGTTGTTCTTC.

This clonotype was counted between two and nine times. The chain carries TRBV4-1 and TRBJ1-5; unclear D gene. From germline, CDR1 is MGHRA and CDR2 YSYEKL. The germline V and J ends were trimmed by 1 base and 7 bases, with 14 bases remaining between them. The CDR3 consists of 15 residues. The CDR3 loop is CASSQVGGFGQPQHF. The DNA of the CDR3 is TGCGCCAGCAGCCAAGTAGGTGGGTTTGGGCAGCCCCAGCATTTT.

At least ten counts were recorded for this clonotype. This sequence joins TRBV12-3 or TRBV12-4 and TRBJ1-1, with D tentatively TRBD1 (6 bases). The CDR3 covers 14 residues. V gave up 5 bases and J gave up 1 base, with 11 bases separating them. The CDR3 region is CASSPQTGNTEAFF. In DNA, the CDR3 is TGTGCCAGCAGTCCCCAGACAGGGAACACTGAAGCTTTCTTT.

This chain uses TRBV20-1 with TRBJ2-7; 7 bases map to TRBD2. This CDR3 is 14 amino acids long. Germline V CDR1 and CDR2: DFQATT, SNEGSKA (reference sequence). J lost 3 bases, V lost 3 bases, and 8 bases had no gene match. For the CDR3, the DNA is TGCAGTGCTAGTCCCCTCGCGGGGGACTACGAGCAGTACTTC. It translates to CSASPLAGDYEQYF.

The genes are TRBV29-1 and TRBJ2-1, with TRBD2 matching over 9 bases. CDR3 length equals 14 residues. Per germline, CDR1 SQVTM and CDR2 ANQGSEA. V trimming: 3 bases; J trimming: 0 bases; junction bases outside the gene matches: 0. The CDR3 loop reads CSVETSGSYNEQFF. Here the CDR3 DNA reads TGCAGCGTTGAGACTAGCGGCTCCTACAATGAGCAGTTCTTC.

This clonotype has a handful of counts. This rearrangement joins TRBV7-2 to TRBJ1-2; unclear D gene. Deletions cut 1 base from V and 5 bases from J, with 14 bases between. This CDR3 region has 15 residues. The germline V gene has CDR1 SGHTA and CDR2 FQGNSA. For the CDR3, the DNA is TGTGCCAGCAGCTTAGGTCAGGTTCCTGGGTATGGCTACACCTTC. Translation gives CASSLGQVPGYGYTF.